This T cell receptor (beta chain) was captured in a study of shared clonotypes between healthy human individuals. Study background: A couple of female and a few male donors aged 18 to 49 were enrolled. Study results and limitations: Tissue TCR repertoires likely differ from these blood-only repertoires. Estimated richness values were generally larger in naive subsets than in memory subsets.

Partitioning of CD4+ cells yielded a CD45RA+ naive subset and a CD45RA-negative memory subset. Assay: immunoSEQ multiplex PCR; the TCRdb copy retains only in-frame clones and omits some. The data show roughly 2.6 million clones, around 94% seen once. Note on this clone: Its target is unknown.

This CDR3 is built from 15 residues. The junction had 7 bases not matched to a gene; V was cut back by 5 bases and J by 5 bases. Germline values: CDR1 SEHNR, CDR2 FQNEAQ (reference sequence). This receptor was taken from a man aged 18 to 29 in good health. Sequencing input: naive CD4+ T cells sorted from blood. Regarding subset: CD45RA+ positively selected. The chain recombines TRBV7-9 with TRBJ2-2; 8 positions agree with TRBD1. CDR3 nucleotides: TGTGCCAGCAGCGCCGGACAGGGTAGAACCGGGGAGCTGTTTTTT. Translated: CASSAGQGRTGELFF.